The clone carrying this TCR beta chain was seen just once. This sample stems from a study of blood T cell repertoires in COVID-19. This table comes from immunoSEQ multiplex PCR, and its TCRdb copy is limited to in-frame clones, with some not included. The table lists around 340,000 clones, more than 70% of them singletons. The CDR3 loop spans 13 amino acids. Trimming took 5 bases from V and 6 from J; bases not matched to a gene: 5. Looked up from germline, CDR1 is SGHTA and CDR2 is FQGTGA. Sequencing input: peripheral blood. J is TRBJ1-2 and V is TRBV7-3; 8 bases are a match to TRBD1. This sequence originates from a woman aged 55-70 years with COVID-19, enrolled during active disease. CDR3 sequence reads: CASSARQGNGYTF. The CDR3 DNA reads TGTGCCAGCAGCGCGAGACAGGGGAATGGCTACACCTTC.